The T cell receptor (beta chain) under discussion was sequenced for a study of shared clonotypes between healthy human individuals. A deep-level run was used for the assay. Repertoires were generated with immunoSEQ multiplex PCR, while TCRdb's copy carries only in-frame clones and drops some. This sample has about 1 million clones; about 76% occur once, and the top ten carry approximately 1.3%. Findings of the study overall: Roughly 5% was the fraction of naive CD4 clonotypes found shared across a few donors.

Trimming cost V 3 bases and J 5 bases; bases outside gene matches: 2. The CDR3 totals 13 residues. The germline V gene has CDR1 SGHTA and CDR2 FQGNSA. With regard to this clone: Its antigen remains unidentified.

The chain joins TRBV7-2 to TRBJ2-3; TRBD1 aligns across 7 bases. Material: memory CD4+ T cells sorted from blood. As to subset: CD45RA-negative fraction. This receptor was taken from a man younger than 30 in good health. The CDR3 DNA reads TGTGCCAGCAGCTTGACAGGGCGAGATACGCAGTATTTT. Translating gives CASSLTGRDTQYF.